Each of the 2 T cell receptor beta chains below was sequenced from the same sample in a study of shared clonotypes between healthy human individuals. Method: immunoSEQ multiplex PCR; TCRdb's copy keeps in-frame clones and lacks some. The sample records some 2,000,000 clones, 85% to 95% being singletons. Sequencing was carried out using naive CD4+ T cells sorted from blood. Indicated subset: CD45RA+ positively selected. Receptors originate from a man between 18 and 35 years old in good health.

The chain is built from TRBV30 and TRBJ2-5; D may be TRBD1 (5 bases). V lost 8 bases and J lost 4, with 14 bases in between. Germline assignment: CDR1 GTSNPN and CDR2 SVGIG (reference sequence). The CDR3 sequence is 12 residues long. CDR3 DNA: TGTGCCCTGACCAGGGCTGGAGAGACCCAGTACTTC. As protein: CALTRAGETQYF.

This rearrangement joins TRBV30 to TRBJ2-1; D not certain. Germline loops: CDR1 GTSNPN, CDR2 SVGIG (reference sequence). The CDR3 totals 13 residues. V dropped 5 bases and J dropped 0 bases, with 8 bases sitting between them. The CDR3 loop reads CAWAPSSYNEQFF. CDR3 DNA: TGTGCCTGGGCACCGAGCTCCTACAATGAGCAGTTCTTC.